This T cell receptor beta chain was found in a study of Ad26.COV2.S vaccination and SARS-CoV-2 variants. Looking at the study overall: Donor joined the COV1001 Ad26.COV2.S trial arm.

Regarding treatment: about 20 received Ad26.COV2.S at low or high dose, single or two shots; five or six received placebo; per-sample allocation not given. At day 63 after the first vaccine or placebo injection, samples were drawn. Clones were sequenced by immunoSEQ multiplex PCR, and TCRdb holds only the in-frame ones, with some missing. This table holds some 370,000 clones, 80% to 90% found once. V lost 5 bases, J lost 5 bases, and 15 bases lay in between. The CDR3 has 14 residues. Per germline, CDR1 SGHNT and CDR2 YENEEA. This clone was detected only once. The sequence derives from a person aged 18 to 59 who received the Ad26.COV2.S COVID-19 vaccine or a placebo. Specimen: peripheral blood, collected in a trial of Ad26.COV2.S vaccine versus placebo. The chain uses TRBV11-3 and TRBJ1-1, with a possible D match to TRBD1 (5 bases). CDR3 sequence reads: CASSDRWGRTEAFF. The CDR3 DNA sequence: TGTGCCAGCAGCGACAGATGGGGGAGGACTGAAGCTTTCTTT.